This T cell receptor beta chain was recovered during a study of CD8 T cells in ankylosing spondylitis. The table lists this clonotype with many counts. What it recognizes is unknown. Using quantitative 5'-RACE with molecular barcodes, the authors made TCR beta libraries. MiXCR, run by TCRdb on the 5' RACE reads, gives a single entry per CDR3 protein. The sample gives some 140,000 distinct CDR3 sequences, just under 7.5% of which show up once; roughly 12% is in the top ten. Whole-study results and caveats: It appeared that ankylosing spondylitis blood was characterized by a TCR beta motif of several highly homologous variants. Earlier literature documents some of the motif variants in reactive arthritis synovial fluid and blood. Disease-linked clones reportedly showed significant enrichment in matched ankylosing spondylitis synovial fluid.

CDR1 SGHAT and CDR2 FQNNGV come from the germline V gene. This CDR3 contains 15 residues. With 7 bases clipped from V and 6 bases from J, the junction kept 10 bases outside the gene matches. The sample consisted of blood, either unsorted or a sorted T cell fraction (not recorded which). The TCR comes from a female donor with ankylosing spondylitis or in good health (not recorded which). The chain employs TRBV11-2 and TRBJ2-2, with TRBD2 matching 8 bases. The CDR3 reads CASTWGAGGSGELFF. The DNA for the CDR3 is TGTGCCAGCACCTGGGGTGCGGGGGGTTCCGGGGAGCTGTTTTTT.